These 16 T cell receptor beta chains share one sample of origin, sequenced in a study of blood T cells in healthy people across ages. Primers used in a second PCR of about 7 to 11 cycles were a sample-barcoded 5' primer and a J-beta primer mix. From the 5' RACE reads, TCRdb called clonotypes with MiXCR, one entry per CDR3 protein. Here the sample spans over a million distinct CDR3 sequences, under 55% being singletons. What was sequenced was blood. These receptors came from a woman in her late teens or twenties in good health.

With respect to this clonotype: A read error may account for a junction end that differs from germline. This chain links TRBV9 with TRBJ1-1, with D perhaps TRBD1 (6 bases). The CDR3 covers 15 residues. Germline lookup yields CDR1 SGDLS and CDR2 YYNGEE. CDR3 coding DNA: TGTGCCAGCAGCGTCGGGACATCCAGGCACACTGGAGCTTTCTTT. As protein: CASSVGTSRHTGAFF.

The rearrangement links TRBV25-1 to TRBJ2-6, with 8 bases identical to TRBD2. Germline CDR1 is MGHDK and CDR2 is SYGVNS. The junction had 3 bases not matched to a gene; V was cut back by 6 bases and J by 2 bases. The CDR3 has 15 amino acids. In DNA form, the CDR3 reads TGTGCCAGCAGACCAGCGGGGGCTGGGGCCAACGTCCTGACTTTC. Residues: CASRPAGAGANVLTF. The whole variable domain, filled in from reference TRBV25-1 and TRBJ2-6, reads EADIYQTPRYLVIGTGKKITLECSQTMGHDKMYWYQQDPGMELHLIHYSYGVNSTEKGDLSSESTVSRIRTEHFPLTLESARPSHTSQYLCASRPAGAGANVLTFGAGSRLTVL.

The rearrangement uses TRBV2 and TRBJ2-4, with TRBD2 identical over 7 bases. Germline trimming cut 6 bases from V and 13 bases from J; bases unmatched to any gene: 9. There are 12 residues in the CDR3. Germline CDR1 and CDR2: SNHLY and FYNNEI. CDR3 residues: CASRSSGDEQYF. DNA of the CDR3: TGTGCCAGCAGGTCTAGCGGTGATGAGCAGTACTTC. The full variable domain, in which reference TRBV2 and TRBJ2-4 provide the parts outside the CDR3, is EPEVTQTPSHQVTQMGQEVILRCVPISNHLYFYWYRQILGQKVEFLVSFYNNEISEKSEIFDDQFSVERPDGSNFTLKIRSTKLEDSAMYFCASRSSGDEQYFGAGTRLSVL.

This clonotype was seen just once. This sequence joins TRBV27 and TRBJ2-7; 7 bases fit TRBD1. Germline CDR1 reads MNHEY; CDR2 reads SMNVEV (reference sequence). With 5 bases clipped from V and 7 bases from J, the junction kept 8 bases outside the gene matches. The CDR3 is 13 residues long. CDR3 loop: CASSPGQLTEQYF. The DNA of the CDR3 is TGTGCCAGCAGTCCGGGACAGCTCACGGAGCAGTACTTC.

The chain links TRBV20-1 to TRBJ2-5; unclear D gene. Trimming removed 0 bases at V and 7 bases at J, with 12 bases between. The germline gives CDR1 DFQATT, CDR2 SNEGSKA (reference sequence). The CDR3 covers 13 residues. DNA of the CDR3: TGCAGTGCTAGAGATCGGGTATCAGGGACCCAGTACTTC. Translating it yields CSARDRVSGTQYF.

The count of this clonotype is one. The V gene is TRBV7-9, the J gene TRBJ2-3, with unresolved D. Germline V gene data show CDR1 as SEHNR and CDR2 as FQNEAQ (reference sequence). CDR3 length: 15 amino acids. Trimming removed 5 bases at V and 6 bases at J, with 18 bases between. CDR3 sequence: CASSPELRMHDTQYF. The CDR3 coding sequence is TGTGCCAGCAGCCCAGAACTCCGGATGCATGATACGCAGTATTTT.

The chain carries TRBV6-6 and TRBJ2-1; a weak D match, TRBD2 (5 bases). Trimming took 2 bases from V and 9 from J, leaving 8 bases between them. The CDR3 is 12 amino acids. CDR1 is MNHNY and CDR2 is SVGAGI in the germline V gene (reference sequence). The CDR3 loop reads CASSYQGSEQFF. In DNA, the CDR3 is TGTGCCAGCAGTTACCAAGGGAGTGAGCAGTTCTTC.

This clonotype was detected a few times. This chain uses TRBV7-8 with TRBJ1-2, with TRBD1 matching 8 bases. Per germline, CDR1 SGHVS and CDR2 FQNEAQ. The CDR3 is made up of 15 amino acids. The junction had 7 bases not matched to a gene; V was cut back by 0 bases and J by 7 bases. CDR3 amino acids: CASSLAETGAGGYTF. The CDR3 DNA is TGTGCCAGCAGCTTAGCGGAGACAGGGGCCGGTGGCTACACCTTC. The whole variable domain, filled in from reference TRBV7-8 and TRBJ1-2, reads GAGVSQSPRYKVAKRGQDVALRCDPISGHVSLFWYQQALGQGPEFLTYFQNEAQLDKSGLPSDRFFAERPEGSVSTLKIQRTQQEDSAVYLCASSLAETGAGGYTFGSGTRLTVV.

The J gene is TRBJ2-4, the V gene TRBV11-2; TRBD1 agrees at 8 bases. The J call could be wrong; TRBJ2-7 is a better fit for the DNA end. This CDR3 comprises 15 residues. Germline values: CDR1 SGHAT, CDR2 FQNNGV. The CDR3: CASSSHRGWGHEQYF. In DNA, the CDR3 is TGTGCCAGCAGCTCCCACAGGGGGTGGGGCCACGAGCAGTACTTC.

This clonotype was seen a few times. The gene calls are TRBV20-1 and TRBJ2-2, with D unclear. Germline V lookup: CDR1 DFQATT, CDR2 SNEGSKA (reference sequence). The CDR3 is 14 residues long. V was clipped by 6 bases and J by 6 bases, with 17 bases between them. CDR3 in DNA: TGCAGTGCGATCTCCGTGATGTTGCCCGGGGAGCTGTTTTTT. It encodes CSAISVMLPGELFF.

The chain joins TRBV28 to TRBJ1-1; D remains ambiguous. Deletions cut 6 bases from V and 5 bases from J, with 10 bases between. CDR1 MDHEN and CDR2 SYDVKM come from the germline V gene. The length of the CDR3 is 12 residues. Here the CDR3 reads CASSPPQTEAFF. The CDR3, as DNA: TGTGCCAGCAGCCCGCCACAAACTGAAGCTTTCTTT.

This clonotype occurred a few times. The J gene is TRBJ1-2, the V gene TRBV20-1; unclear D gene. The CDR3 consists of 12 residues. V was cut by 5 bases and J by 2 bases, with 9 bases left in between. Germline V lookup: CDR1 DFQATT, CDR2 SNEGSKA (reference sequence). This CDR3 reads CSAPDVNYGYTF. The CDR3 DNA is TGCAGTGCTCCCGACGTAAACTATGGCTACACCTTC.

The chain is built from TRBV20-1 and TRBJ1-2, with D uncertain. V was shortened by 1 base and J by 9 bases, with 15 bases between the two germline ends. CDR1 is DFQATT, CDR2 SNEGSKA, per germline (reference sequence). This CDR3 comprises 13 residues. The CDR3 region has the DNA TGCAGTGCTAGAGCAAACAGAAAGGAACGCTACACCTTC. Amino acid sequence: CSARANRKERYTF.

The rearrangement uses TRBV28 and TRBJ2-7; TRBD1 agrees at 9 bases. V gave up 2 bases and J gave up 4 bases; unmatched junction bases: 3. Germline-derived CDR1 and CDR2 are MDHEN and SYDVKM. The CDR3 length is 14 residues. The CDR3, as DNA: TGTGCCAGCAGTTTACCCGGGACAGGGTACGAGCAGTACTTC. This encodes CASSLPGTGYEQYF.

The chain links TRBV29-1 to TRBJ1-2; 7 bases are shared with TRBD1. J gave up 4 bases and V 4 bases, and 6 bases lay outside the gene matches. The germline V gene encodes CDR1 SQVTM and CDR2 ANQGSEA. The CDR3 extends over 13 amino acids. The CDR3 coding sequence is TGCAGCGTTGCCTGGGACAGCCTCTATGGCTACACCTTC. Protein sequence: CSVAWDSLYGYTF. Full variable domain (missing parts from reference TRBV29-1 and TRBJ1-2): SAVISQKPSRDICQRGTSLTIQCQVDSQVTMMFWYRQQPGQSLTLIATANQGSEATYESGFVIDKFPISRPNLTFSTLTVSNMSPEDSSIYLCSVAWDSLYGYTFGSGTRLTVV.

The rearrangement uses TRBV5-1 and TRBJ2-1, with 9 nucleotides matching TRBD2. The end of the DNA aligns better with TRBJ2-7, so the J call may be wrong. CDR1 SGHRS and CDR2 YFSETQ come from the germline V gene. CDR3 length equals 16 residues. The CDR3 sequence: CASSSGTSFIYNEQYF. CDR3 coding DNA: TGCGCCAGCAGCTCGGGGACTAGCTTCATTTACAATGAGCAGTACTTC.